This T cell receptor beta chain was observed in a study of blood T cell repertoires in COVID-19. Study-wide context: COVID-19 samples from acute and convalescent phases originated in the United States, Italy and Spain.

Comment on this clone: The identical CDR3 is also encoded by other nucleotide sequences in the sample.

Profiling relied on immunoSEQ multiplex PCR, and the TCRdb table lists in-frame clones only, not all of them. Of 200,000 to 300,000 clones in the sample, approximately 82% are singletons; the top ten hold around 2.4%. CDR1 is SGHRS and CDR2 is YFSETQ in the germline V gene. The CDR3 totals 15 residues. V lost 1 base and J lost 2; bases outside the gene matches: 2. The chain combines TRBV5-1 with TRBJ1-5, with 8 positions matching TRBD1. This TCR came from a man aged 40-49 years who had recovered from COVID-19. The sequenced sample consisted of peripheral blood. The CDR3 is CASSLTGGGNQPQHF. The CDR3 region has the DNA TGCGCCAGCAGCTTGACAGGGGGGGGCAATCAGCCCCAGCATTTT.